This T cell receptor beta chain was recorded in a study of CD8 T cells in Susac syndrome. It was treatment-naive patients with stable or active relapsing-remitting disease who made up the multiple sclerosis controls. Negative isolation yielded the CD8+ and CD4+ T cells, while FACS enriched the TEMRA cells. Study-wide results and caveats: An acknowledgment was made by the study that its TCR sequencing and HLA analysis involved relatively few individuals.

When the RNA was reverse transcribed, random hexamers were used with an input of about 0.45 to 1 ug. TCR beta CDR3 was amplified by immunoSEQ multiplex PCR. This amplification extended across 54 Vbeta and 13 Jbeta segments. From the immunoSEQ multiplex PCR reads, TCRdb called clonotypes with MiXCR, one entry per CDR3 protein. The sample has a few hundred thousand distinct CDR3 sequences, 75% to 85% seen once. On this clonotype: What it binds is not known.

The sequenced sample was CD8+ T cells from PBMCs. The clonotype originates from a human donor with multiple sclerosis.

Written as DNA, the CDR3 is TGCGCCAGCAGTGAGTACAGGGGGAGACTAGGGGGAGACGAGCAGTACTTC. Amino acids: CASSEYRGRLGGDEQYF. The gene calls are TRBV10-1 and TRBJ2-7; 8 positions match TRBD1. V was clipped by 1 base and J by 5 bases; unmatched bases: 13. This CDR3 comprises 17 residues. Germline V gene sequence: CDR1 WNHNN, CDR2 SYGVQD (reference sequence).